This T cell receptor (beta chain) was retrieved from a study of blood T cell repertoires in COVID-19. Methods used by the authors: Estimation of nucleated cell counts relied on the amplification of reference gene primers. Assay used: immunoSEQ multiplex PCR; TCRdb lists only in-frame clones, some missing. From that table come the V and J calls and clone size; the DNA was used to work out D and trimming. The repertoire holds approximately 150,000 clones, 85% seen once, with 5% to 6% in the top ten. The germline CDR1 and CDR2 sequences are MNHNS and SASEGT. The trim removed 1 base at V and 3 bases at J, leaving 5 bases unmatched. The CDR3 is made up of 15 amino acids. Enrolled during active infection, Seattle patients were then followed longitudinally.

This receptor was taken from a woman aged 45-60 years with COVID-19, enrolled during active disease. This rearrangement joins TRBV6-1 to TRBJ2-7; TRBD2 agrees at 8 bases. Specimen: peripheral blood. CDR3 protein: CASSEDAGGGYEQYF. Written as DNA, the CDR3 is TGTGCCAGCAGTGAAGATGCGGGGGGCGGCTACGAGCAGTACTTC.